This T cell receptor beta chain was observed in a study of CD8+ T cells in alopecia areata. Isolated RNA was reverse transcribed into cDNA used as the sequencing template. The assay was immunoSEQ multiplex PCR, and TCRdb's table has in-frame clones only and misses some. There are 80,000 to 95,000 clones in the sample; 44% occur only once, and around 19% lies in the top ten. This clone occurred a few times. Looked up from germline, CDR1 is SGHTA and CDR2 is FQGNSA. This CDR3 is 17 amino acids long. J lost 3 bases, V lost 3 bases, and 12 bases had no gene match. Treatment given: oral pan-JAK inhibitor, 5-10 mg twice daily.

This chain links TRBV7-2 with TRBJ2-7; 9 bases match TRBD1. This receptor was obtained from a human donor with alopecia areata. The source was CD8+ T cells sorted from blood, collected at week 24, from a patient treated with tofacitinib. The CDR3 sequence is CASSFTGTGYLDYEQYF. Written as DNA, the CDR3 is TGTGCCAGCAGCTTTACTGGGACAGGGTATTTGGACTACGAGCAGTACTTC.